The 13 T cell receptor beta chains given below trace back to one sample, sequenced in a study of cytomegalovirus exposure and HLA in healthy donors (TCRdb year 2017). Library preparation employed the immunoSEQ multiplex PCR assay. For the multiplex PCR, a mixture combining 60 forward primers for TCR Vbeta segments and 13 reverse primers for TCR Jbeta segments was used. Entries here come from immuneACCESS through TCRdb and include only in-frame sequences with V and J called. Some clones fail to appear in such tables; in the studies checked, an unresolved V gene covers under half of the shortfall, and the cause of the remainder is unknown. The sample yields roughly 180,000 clones; 80% were counted once. Around 4.4% of the sample lies in the top ten. The specimen sequenced was PBMCs. The source of these receptors is a woman aged 45-65 years in good health and CMV-seropositive.

This clone was observed a handful of times. The chain joins TRBV29-1 to TRBJ2-1; 12 nucleotides agree with TRBD1. J was trimmed by 8 bases and V by 3 bases; bases with no gene match: 11. CDR3 length: 16 residues. Looked up from germline, CDR1 is SQVTM and CDR2 is ANQGSEA. The CDR3 DNA reads as TGCAGCGTTGATGTATGGGGGACAGGGGGCTTCGATGAGCAGTTCTTC. It translates to CSVDVWGTGGFDEQFF.

V is TRBV18 and J is TRBJ2-3; D possibly corresponds to TRBD2 (6 bases). The CDR3 totals 16 residues. Germline CDR1 is KGHSH and CDR2 is LQKENI. V was cut by 4 bases and J by 0 bases, with 14 bases left in between. The CDR3 loop reads CASSLASGRSTDTQYF. The CDR3 DNA is TGTGCCAGCTCACTCGCGAGCGGGCGGAGCACAGATACGCAGTATTTT.

This clone showed up just once. The V call is TRBV9, the J call TRBJ2-1; 8 positions match TRBD1. J gave up 6 bases and V 4 bases, and 9 bases lay outside the gene matches. The CDR3 is made up of 15 amino acids. CDR1 and CDR2 from the germline V gene are SGDLS and YYNGEE. The CDR3 region is CASSLILQGGNEQFF. The CDR3 DNA sequence: TGTGCCAGCAGCCTAATCCTACAGGGGGGCAATGAGCAGTTCTTC.

The chain couples TRBV11-2 to TRBJ1-2; 10 nucleotides match TRBD1. Germline loops: CDR1 SGHAT, CDR2 FQNNGV. This CDR3 contains 16 residues. V was clipped by 4 bases and J by 3 bases; unmatched bases: 8. CDR3 in amino acids: CASSWTGGTGDYGYTF. The CDR3 coding sequence is TGTGCCAGCAGCTGGACAGGGGGGACCGGCGACTATGGCTACACCTTC. Variable domain in full (rest from reference TRBV11-2 and TRBJ1-2): EAGVAQSPRYKIIEKRQSVAFWCNPISGHATLYWYQQILGQGPKLLIQFQNNGVVDDSQLPKDRFSAERLKGVDSTLKIQPAKLEDSAVYLCASSWTGGTGDYGYTFGSGTRLTVV.

The V gene is TRBV21-1, the J gene TRBJ2-7; the table's D call TRBD1 went unverified against the DNA. TRBV21-1 is a known pseudogene. The CDR3 runs 17 residues. In DNA, the CDR3 is TGTGCCAGCAGCAAAGGGGGACAGGGAATGTTATCCTACGAGCAGTACTTC. Protein product: CASSKGGQGMLSYEQYF.

This sequence joins TRBV28 and TRBJ1-3; TRBD1 matches at 7 bases. Germline loops: CDR1 MDHEN, CDR2 SYDVKM. The CDR3 length is 14 residues. With V trimmed by 7 bases and J by 2 bases, 5 bases remained unmatched. CDR3 sequence reads: CASTSTGTGNTIYF. The CDR3 nucleotides are TGTGCCAGCACCTCGACAGGGACTGGAAACACCATATATTTT.

The chain couples TRBV9 to TRBJ2-7, with D possibly matching TRBD1 (6 bases). V shed 2 bases and J shed 7 bases, with 10 bases lying between them. Germline V CDR1 and CDR2: SGDLS, YYNGEE. CDR3 length: 12 residues. The CDR3 region has the DNA TGTGCCAGCAGCGTGGACAGTGGGGAGCAGTACTTC. This codes for CASSVDSGEQYF.

This clone occurred a few times. The rearrangement links TRBV28 to TRBJ2-7; weak D call: TRBD2 (5 bases). The germline gives CDR1 MDHEN, CDR2 SYDVKM. Trimming shortened V by 5 bases and J by 5 bases, and 16 bases separated the two germline ends. This CDR3 spans 14 amino acids. The CDR3 sequence is CASSPPGVRNEQYF. The CDR3 coding sequence is TGTGCCAGCAGTCCCCCCGGGGTTCGGAACGAGCAGTACTTC.

The chain employs TRBV4-1 and TRBJ2-2; D gene unclear. Germline CDR1 and CDR2: MGHRA and YSYEKL. V shed 6 bases and J shed 6 bases, with 11 bases lying between them. This CDR3 is 13 amino acids long. The CDR3, as DNA: TGCGCCAGCAGTCCACCTCCGGCCGGGGAGCTGTTTTTT. It is translated as CASSPPPAGELFF.

This chain joins TRBV10-2 and TRBJ1-1; a possible D gene is TRBD1 (5 bases). V lost 8 bases and J 11 bases, leaving 27 bases between the germline ends. CDR1 is WSHSY and CDR2 is SAAADI in the germline V gene. The CDR3 is 15 amino acids. The CDR3 is CASFPTAWGEKEAFF. The CDR3 DNA is TGCGCCAGCTTTCCGACAGCCTGGGGTGAAAAGGAGGCTTTCTTT.

This clone appeared once. The rearrangement uses TRBV4-1 and TRBJ1-2; a weak D match, TRBD1 (5 bases). With 4 bases removed from V and 5 bases from J, the gap between germline ends came to 17 bases. CDR3 size: 15 residues. Germline CDR1 is MGHRA and CDR2 is YSYEKL. The CDR3 DNA reads as TGCGCCAGCAGCCCCACGGCAGGGTCTAGGTATGGCTACACCTTC. Its protein is CASSPTAGSRYGYTF.

The chain joins TRBV10-3 to TRBJ1-1; 10 bases are a match to TRBD1. The CDR3 runs 13 residues. Germline V gene lookup returns CDR1 ENHRY and CDR2 SYGVKD. J gave up 11 bases and V 4 bases, and 7 bases lay outside the gene matches. DNA for the CDR3: TGTGCCATCAGTGCCGGGACAGGGGCGGTCGCTTTCTTT. Protein product: CAISAGTGAVAFF.

The chain carries TRBV5-8 and TRBJ1-1; weak D call: TRBD1 (5 bases). V lost 3 bases and J lost 3, with 12 bases in between. Germline V gene sequence: CDR1 SGHTS, CDR2 YDEGEE. This CDR3 contains 14 residues. The DNA of the CDR3 is TGTGCCAGCAGCTGGGGGGGGTGGGACACTGAAGCTTTCTTT. This gives the protein CASSWGGWDTEAFF.